Below, 21 T cell receptor beta chains from the same sample are listed, as sequenced in a study of shared T cell receptors in the human thymus. Produced via immunoSEQ multiplex PCR; TCRdb's table is partial and in-frame only. The data hold about 710,000 clones, with 87% observed a single time. These same records also appear under a second study, on human thymus T cells.

Sequenced material: thymocytes. These receptors all come from a boy in the first two years of life with a congenital heart defect.

This clone was picked up a small number of times. This chain links TRBV14 with TRBJ2-6; tentatively, D is TRBD2 (6 bases). This CDR3 has 19 residues. Germline V gene sequence: CDR1 SGHDN, CDR2 FVKESK. The V end was cut by 0 bases, the J end by 0 bases, with 15 bases between. The CDR3 region is CASSQDASALSSGANVLTF. The CDR3 nucleotides read TGTGCCAGCAGCCAAGACGCTAGCGCGCTAAGCTCTGGGGCCAACGTCCTGACTTTC.

The chain uses TRBV7-2 and TRBJ2-1, with TRBD2 matching 13 bases. This CDR3 is 15 amino acids long. The germline V gene encodes CDR1 SGHTA and CDR2 FQGNSA. V was pared by 5 bases and J by 8 bases, with 6 bases of the junction left unmatched. CDR3 region: CASSRTSGSSDEQFF. In DNA form, the CDR3 reads TGTGCCAGCAGCAGGACTAGCGGGAGTTCCGATGAGCAGTTCTTC. The full variable domain, its missing parts supplied by reference TRBV7-2 and TRBJ2-1, is GAGVSQSPSNKVTEKGKDVELRCDPISGHTALYWYRQSLGQGLEFLIYFQGNSAPDKSGLPSDRFSAERTGGSVSTLTIQRTQQEDSAVYLCASSRTSGSSDEQFFGPGTRLTVL.

Regarding this clone: Other DNA sequences from this sample encode an identical CDR3 as well. The chain links TRBV5-1 to TRBJ2-3; D remains ambiguous. This CDR3 comprises 12 residues. The germline V and J ends were trimmed by 4 bases and 0 bases, with 3 bases remaining between them. Germline CDR1 reads SGHRS; CDR2 reads YFSETQ. The CDR3 DNA is TGCGCCAGCAGCCCGAGCACAGATACGCAGTATTTT. Protein product: CASSPSTDTQYF.

Remarks on this clone: Additional DNA sequences in this sample encode the identical CDR3. The rearrangement links TRBV7-2 to TRBJ2-7; D remains unclear. CDR3 size: 11 residues. V lost 3 bases to trimming and J lost 4 bases, with 4 bases between them. In germline, CDR1 is SGHTA, CDR2 FQGNSA. CDR3 DNA sequence: TGTGCCAGCAGCTTGTTATACGAGCAGTACTTC. This translates into CASSLLYEQYF.

V gene TRBV10-3 combines with J gene TRBJ2-7; 13 nucleotides agree with TRBD2. J was trimmed by 1 base and V by 6 bases; bases with no gene match: 3. Germline V gene data show CDR1 as ENHRY and CDR2 as SYGVKD. CDR3 length: 15 amino acids. The DNA of the CDR3 is TGTGCCATCAGCGGGACTAGCGGGAAATCCTACGAGCAGTACTTC. This encodes CAISGTSGKSYEQYF.

CDR3 in amino acids: CASRRTVLPYNEQFF. DNA for the CDR3: TGTGCCAGCAGGAGGACAGTTCTCCCCTACAATGAGCAGTTCTTC. This chain uses TRBV28 with TRBJ2-1, with D possibly TRBD1 on 6 matching bases. Trimming shortened V by 6 bases and J by 2 bases, and 14 bases separated the two germline ends. Germline loops: CDR1 MDHEN, CDR2 SYDVKM. This CDR3 comprises 15 residues.

This chain links TRBV2 with TRBJ1-2; TRBD1 aligns across 7 bases. The CDR3 length is 16 residues. V lost 5 bases to trimming and J lost 5 bases; unmatched junction nucleotides: 14. CDR1 SNHLY and CDR2 FYNNEI come from the germline V gene. CDR3 bases: TGTGCCAGCAGTCCACGACAGGGTGGAGGTTTTTATGGCTACACCTTC. Its protein product is CASSPRQGGGFYGYTF.

The chain links TRBV30 to TRBJ1-2; D is undetermined. The CDR3 contains 14 residues. The ends were cut back, 0 bases at V and 7 bases at J, with 15 bases in the middle. The germline CDR1 and CDR2 sequences are GTSNPN and SVGIG (reference sequence). CDR3 in DNA: TGTGCCTGGAGTGTACGTTGGGAGGGCGGTGGCTACACCTTC. This translates into CAWSVRWEGGGYTF.

The chain combines TRBV2 with TRBJ1-2; the D gene is possibly TRBD1 (6 bases). Trimming pared 3 bases from V and 5 bases from J, leaving 13 bases between. The CDR3 consists of 14 residues. Per germline, CDR1 SNHLY and CDR2 FYNNEI. CDR3: CASSDNRVPYGYTF. For the CDR3, the DNA is TGTGCCAGCAGTGACAACAGGGTACCGTATGGCTACACCTTC. The whole variable domain, remainder taken from reference TRBV2 and TRBJ1-2, is EPEVTQTPSHQVTQMGQEVILRCVPISNHLYFYWYRQILGQKVEFLVSFYNNEISEKSEIFDDQFSVERPDGSNFTLKIRSTKLEDSAMYFCASSDNRVPYGYTFGSGTRLTVV.

This chain connects TRBV11-2 to TRBJ2-1, with a possible D match to TRBD1 (5 bases). Trimming pared 0 bases from V and 5 bases from J, leaving 14 bases between. Germline V gene data show CDR1 as SGHAT and CDR2 as FQNNGV. The CDR3 is 16 amino acids. The CDR3 DNA is TGTGCCAGCAGCTTAGATCGAAGGGGCGCTAACAATGAGCAGTTCTTC. It encodes CASSLDRRGANNEQFF.

This chain uses TRBV18 with TRBJ1-2; tentatively, D is TRBD1 (6 bases). This CDR3 is built from 21 residues. Germline V gene sequence: CDR1 KGHSH, CDR2 LQKENI. V lost 0 bases, J lost 3 bases, and 29 bases lay in between. The CDR3 DNA reads as TGTGCCAGCTCACCACCCAAGCCGCTTCCCCCCGGGACAATCACCGACTATGGCTACACCTTC. Translating gives CASSPPKPLPPGTITDYGYTF.

The V call is TRBV19, the J call TRBJ1-5; a possible D gene is TRBD1 (5 bases). The germline V gene encodes CDR1 LNHDA and CDR2 SQIVND (reference sequence). V gave up 3 bases and J gave up 0 bases, with 21 bases separating them. The CDR3 is made up of 19 amino acids. CDR3 in DNA: TGTGCCAGTAGTATCTCCCTCTTGGGGGGACCTTATAGCAATCAGCCCCAGCATTTT. This translates into CASSISLLGGPYSNQPQHF.

J is TRBJ2-5 and V is TRBV28, with TRBD2 identical over 13 bases. Germline V gene sequence: CDR1 MDHEN, CDR2 SYDVKM. CDR3 length: 16 residues. Unmatched junction bases numbered 7, after V lost 5 bases and J lost 4 bases. The CDR3 spells CASSRGLAGDGETQYF. DNA for the CDR3: TGTGCCAGCAGTCGAGGACTAGCGGGAGATGGAGAGACCCAGTACTTC. The whole variable domain, remainder taken from reference TRBV28 and TRBJ2-5, is DVKVTQSSRYLVKRTGEKVFLECVQDMDHENMFWYRQDPGLGLRLIYFSYDVKMKEKGDIPEGYSVSREKKERFSLILESASTNQTSMYLCASSRGLAGDGETQYFGPGTRLLVL.

The gene calls are TRBV4-1 and TRBJ1-1; D not certain. The CDR3 runs 13 residues. Germline V gene lookup returns CDR1 MGHRA and CDR2 YSYEKL. V dropped 4 bases and J dropped 0 bases, with 6 bases sitting between them. As DNA, the CDR3 is TGCGCCAGCAGCCGTAGCCTGAACACTGAAGCTTTCTTT. Translation gives CASSRSLNTEAFF.

This clone was seen a few times. In DNA, the CDR3 is TGTGCCAGCAGCCCCCGACTCGATAAACCAAAAGCTGAAGCTTTCTTT. It translates to CASSPRLDKPKAEAFF. The chain joins TRBV7-2 to TRBJ1-1, with D unclear. Trimming took off 5 bases at V and 6 bases at J, with 22 bases between the two ends. Germline V lookup: CDR1 SGHTA, CDR2 FQGNSA. CDR3 length: 16 residues. Looking up the rest from reference TRBV7-2 and TRBJ1-1 gives the full variable domain: GAGVSQSPSNKVTEKGKDVELRCDPISGHTALYWYRQSLGQGLEFLIYFQGNSAPDKSGLPSDRFSAERTGGSVSTLTIQRTQQEDSAVYLCASSPRLDKPKAEAFFGQGTRLTVV.

The count of this clone is one. The rearrangement joins TRBV27 to TRBJ2-7, with D unclear. CDR1 and CDR2 (germline): MNHEY, SMNVEV (reference sequence). The CDR3 length is 13 residues. Trimming removed 5 bases from V and 7 bases from J, with 15 bases in between. Here the CDR3 reads CASSPLTGGEQYF. Written as DNA, the CDR3 is TGTGCCAGCAGTCCCCTAACGGGTGGTGAGCAGTACTTC.

This clone has a single count. This chain links TRBV7-8 with TRBJ2-5; tentative D call: TRBD2 (5 bases). There are 16 residues in the CDR3. Germline V gene sequence: CDR1 SGHVS, CDR2 FQNEAQ. The V end was cut by 1 base, the J end by 1 base, with 13 bases between. CDR3 amino acids: CASSLGSDGTQETQYF. The CDR3 DNA follows: TGTGCCAGCAGCTTAGGTAGCGACGGAACCCAAGAGACCCAGTACTTC.

The J gene is TRBJ2-3, the V gene TRBV27; TRBD1 might be the D (5 bases). The V end was cut by 4 bases, the J end by 1 base, with 12 bases between. The CDR3 is made up of 15 amino acids. Per germline, CDR1 MNHEY and CDR2 SMNVEV (reference sequence). The CDR3 loop is CASSSQGSRTDTQYF. The CDR3 coding sequence is TGTGCCAGCAGTTCGCAGGGTTCCCGCACAGATACGCAGTATTTT.

V and J are TRBV6-5 and TRBJ1-4; tentatively, D is TRBD1 (6 bases). The length of the CDR3 is 15 residues. Trimming stripped 2 bases from V and 5 bases from J, with 12 bases between. Germline V gives CDR1 MNHEY, CDR2 SVGAGI. The DNA for the CDR3 is TGTGCCAGCAGTTACGGAGGGGGGGGGAATGAAAAACTGTTTTTT. This sequence encodes CASSYGGGGNEKLFF.

V is TRBV28 and J is TRBJ1-1; D possibly corresponds to TRBD1 (5 bases). The germline V gene encodes CDR1 MDHEN and CDR2 SYDVKM. The CDR3 contains 17 residues. Trimming took 5 bases from V and 4 from J, leaving 23 bases between them. The CDR3 DNA follows: TGTGCCAGCAGTCTCAGGGAGGGAAAAGCGGGGAGCACTGAAGCTTTCTTT. Encoded protein: CASSLREGKAGSTEAFF.

This chain uses TRBV5-5 with TRBJ2-7, with D perhaps TRBD2 (5 bases). Between the trimmed V and J ends, which lost 0 bases and 2 bases, there was a span of 12 bases. This CDR3 comprises 15 residues. Germline values: CDR1 SGHKS, CDR2 YYEKEE (reference sequence). The CDR3 sequence: CASSLALGIAYEQYF. The CDR3 nucleotides are TGTGCCAGCAGCTTGGCCCTCGGGATAGCCTACGAGCAGTACTTC.